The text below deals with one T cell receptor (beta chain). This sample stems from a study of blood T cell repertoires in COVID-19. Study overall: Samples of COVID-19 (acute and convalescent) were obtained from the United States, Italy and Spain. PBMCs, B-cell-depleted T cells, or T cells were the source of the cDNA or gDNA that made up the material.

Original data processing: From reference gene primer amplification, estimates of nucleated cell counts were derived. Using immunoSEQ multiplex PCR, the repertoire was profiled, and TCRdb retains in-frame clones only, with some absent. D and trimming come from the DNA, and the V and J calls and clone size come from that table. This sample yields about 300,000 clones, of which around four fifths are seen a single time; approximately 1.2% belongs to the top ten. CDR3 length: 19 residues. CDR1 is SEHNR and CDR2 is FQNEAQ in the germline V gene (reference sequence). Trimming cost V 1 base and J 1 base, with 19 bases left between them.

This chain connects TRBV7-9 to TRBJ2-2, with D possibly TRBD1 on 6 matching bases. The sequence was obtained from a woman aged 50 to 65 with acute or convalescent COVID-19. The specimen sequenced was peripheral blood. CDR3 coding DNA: TGTGCCAGCAGCTTAGGGTTCGGGTTAGGGACACTGAACACCGGGGAGCTGTTTTTT. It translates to CASSLGFGLGTLNTGELFF.